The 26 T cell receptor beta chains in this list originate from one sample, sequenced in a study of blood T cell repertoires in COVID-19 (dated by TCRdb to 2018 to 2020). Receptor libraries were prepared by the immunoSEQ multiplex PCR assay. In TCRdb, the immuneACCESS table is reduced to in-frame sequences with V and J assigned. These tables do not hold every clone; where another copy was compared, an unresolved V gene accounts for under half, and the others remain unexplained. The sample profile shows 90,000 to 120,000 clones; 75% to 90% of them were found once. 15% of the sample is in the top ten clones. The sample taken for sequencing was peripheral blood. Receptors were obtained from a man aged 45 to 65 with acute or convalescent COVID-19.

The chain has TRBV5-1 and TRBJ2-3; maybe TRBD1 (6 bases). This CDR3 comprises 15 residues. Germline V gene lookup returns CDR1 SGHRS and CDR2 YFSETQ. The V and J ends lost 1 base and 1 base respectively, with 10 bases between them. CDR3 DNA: TGCGCCAGCAGCTTGACAGGGACCCGCACAGATACGCAGTATTTT. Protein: CASSLTGTRTDTQYF. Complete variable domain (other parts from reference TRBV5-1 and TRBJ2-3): KAGVTQTPRYLIKTRGQQVTLSCSPISGHRSVSWYQQTPGQGLQFLFEYFSETQRNKGNFPGRFSGRQFSNSRSEMNVSTLELGDSALYLCASSLTGTRTDTQYFGPGTRLTVL.

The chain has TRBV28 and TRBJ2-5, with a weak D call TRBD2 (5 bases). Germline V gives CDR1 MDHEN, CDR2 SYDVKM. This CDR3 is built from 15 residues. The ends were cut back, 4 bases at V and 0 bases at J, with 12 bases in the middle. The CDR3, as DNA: TGTGCCAGCAGTTCCCCCACGGGGTACCAAGAGACCCAGTACTTC. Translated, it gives CASSSPTGYQETQYF.

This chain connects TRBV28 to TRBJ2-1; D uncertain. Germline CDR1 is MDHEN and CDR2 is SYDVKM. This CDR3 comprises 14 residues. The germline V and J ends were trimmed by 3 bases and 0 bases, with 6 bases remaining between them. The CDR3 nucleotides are TGTGCCAGCAGTTTGCCGAGCTCCTACAATGAGCAGTTCTTC. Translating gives CASSLPSSYNEQFF. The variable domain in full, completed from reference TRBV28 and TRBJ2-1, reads DVKVTQSSRYLVKRTGEKVFLECVQDMDHENMFWYRQDPGLGLRLIYFSYDVKMKEKGDIPEGYSVSREKKERFSLILESASTNQTSMYLCASSLPSSYNEQFFGPGTRLTVL.

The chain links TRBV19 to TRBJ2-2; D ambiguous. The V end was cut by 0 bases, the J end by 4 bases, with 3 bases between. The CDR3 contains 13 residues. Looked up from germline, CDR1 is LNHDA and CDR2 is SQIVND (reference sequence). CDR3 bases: TGTGCCAGTAGTATAGATAGCACCGGGGAGCTGTTTTTT. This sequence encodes CASSIDSTGELFF.

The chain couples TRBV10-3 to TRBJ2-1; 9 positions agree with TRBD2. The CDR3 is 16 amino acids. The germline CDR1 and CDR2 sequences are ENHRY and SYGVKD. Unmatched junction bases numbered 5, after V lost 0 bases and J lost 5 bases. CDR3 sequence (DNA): TGTGCCATCAGTGAGTCTAGGCTAGCGGGGAACAATGAGCAGTTCTTC. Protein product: CAISESRLAGNNEQFF.

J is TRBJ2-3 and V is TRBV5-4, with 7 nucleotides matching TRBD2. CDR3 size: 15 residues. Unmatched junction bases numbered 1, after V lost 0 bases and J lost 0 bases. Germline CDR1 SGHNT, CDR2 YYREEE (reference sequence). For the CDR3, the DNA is TGTGCCAGCAGCTTGGGTAGCGGGAGCACAGATACGCAGTATTTT. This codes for CASSLGSGSTDTQYF.

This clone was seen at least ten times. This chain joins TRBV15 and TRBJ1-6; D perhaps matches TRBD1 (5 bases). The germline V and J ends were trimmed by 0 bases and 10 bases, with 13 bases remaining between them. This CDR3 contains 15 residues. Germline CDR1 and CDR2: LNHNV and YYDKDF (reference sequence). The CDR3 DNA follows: TGTGCCACCAGCAGAGATCTCTCAGGGAGGTCACCCCTCCACTTT. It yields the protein CATSRDLSGRSPLHF.

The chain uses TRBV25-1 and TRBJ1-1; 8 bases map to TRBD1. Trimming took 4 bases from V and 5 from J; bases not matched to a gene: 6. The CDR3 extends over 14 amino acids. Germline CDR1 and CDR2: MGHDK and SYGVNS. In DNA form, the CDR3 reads TGTGCCAGCAGTGCCCGACAGGGGAAAACTGAAGCTTTCTTT. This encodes CASSARQGKTEAFF.

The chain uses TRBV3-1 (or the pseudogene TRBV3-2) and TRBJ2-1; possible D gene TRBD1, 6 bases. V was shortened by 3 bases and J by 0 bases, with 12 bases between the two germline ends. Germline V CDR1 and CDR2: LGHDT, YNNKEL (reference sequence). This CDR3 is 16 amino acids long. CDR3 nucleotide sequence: TGTGCCAGCAGCCAGGACAGAGCGCGCTCCTACAATGAGCAGTTCTTC. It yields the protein CASSQDRARSYNEQFF.

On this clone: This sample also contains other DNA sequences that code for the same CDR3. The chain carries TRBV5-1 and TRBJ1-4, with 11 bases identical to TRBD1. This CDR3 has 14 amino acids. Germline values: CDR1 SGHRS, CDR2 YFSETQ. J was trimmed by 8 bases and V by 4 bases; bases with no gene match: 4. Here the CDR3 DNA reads TGCGCCAGCAGCCCGGGACAGGGGGGAGAAAAACTGTTTTTT. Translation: CASSPGQGGEKLFF. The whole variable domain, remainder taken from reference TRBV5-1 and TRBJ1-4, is KAGVTQTPRYLIKTRGQQVTLSCSPISGHRSVSWYQQTPGQGLQFLFEYFSETQRNKGNFPGRFSGRQFSNSRSEMNVSTLELGDSALYLCASSPGQGGEKLFFGSGTQLSVL.

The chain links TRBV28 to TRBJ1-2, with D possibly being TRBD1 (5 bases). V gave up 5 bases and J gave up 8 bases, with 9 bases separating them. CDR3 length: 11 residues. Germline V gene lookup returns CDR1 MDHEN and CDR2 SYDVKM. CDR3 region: CASSPGFGYTF. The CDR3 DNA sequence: TGTGCCAGCAGTCCAGGGTTCGGCTACACCTTC.

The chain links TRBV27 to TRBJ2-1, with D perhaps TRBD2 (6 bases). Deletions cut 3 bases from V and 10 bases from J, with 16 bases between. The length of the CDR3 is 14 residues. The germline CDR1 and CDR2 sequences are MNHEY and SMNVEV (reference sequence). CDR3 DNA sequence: TGTGCCAGCAGTTTCAATATCGGGGGTCGGGAGCAGTTCTTC. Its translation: CASSFNIGGREQFF.

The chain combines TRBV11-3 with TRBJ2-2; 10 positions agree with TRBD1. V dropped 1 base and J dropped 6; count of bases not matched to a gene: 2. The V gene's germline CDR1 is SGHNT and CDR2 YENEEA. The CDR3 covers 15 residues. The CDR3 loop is CASSLGTGGPGELFF. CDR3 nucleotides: TGTGCCAGCAGCTTAGGGACAGGGGGTCCCGGGGAGCTGTTTTTT.

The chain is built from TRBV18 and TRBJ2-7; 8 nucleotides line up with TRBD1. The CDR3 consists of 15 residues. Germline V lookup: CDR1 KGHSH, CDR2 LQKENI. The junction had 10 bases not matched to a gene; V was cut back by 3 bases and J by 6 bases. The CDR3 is CASSPSVTGVLEQYF. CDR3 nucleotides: TGTGCCAGCTCACCCTCCGTGACAGGGGTCCTCGAGCAGTACTTC. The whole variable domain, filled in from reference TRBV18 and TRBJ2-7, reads NAGVMQNPRHLVRRRGQEARLRCSPMKGHSHVYWYRQLPEEGLKFMVYLQKENIIDESGMPKERFSAEFPKEGPSILRIQQVVRGDSAAYFCASSPSVTGVLEQYFGPGTRLTVT.

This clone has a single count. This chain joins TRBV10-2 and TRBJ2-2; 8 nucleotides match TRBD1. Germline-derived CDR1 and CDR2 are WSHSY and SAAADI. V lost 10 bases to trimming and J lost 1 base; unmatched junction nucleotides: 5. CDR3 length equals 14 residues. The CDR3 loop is CATRGTGNTGELFF. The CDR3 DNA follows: TGCGCCACCCGGGGGACAGGGAACACCGGGGAGCTGTTTTTT.

CDR3: CASSDSLADFTDTQYF. As DNA, the CDR3 is TGTGCCAGCAGTGATTCGCTAGCGGATTTCACAGATACGCAGTATTTT. The chain has TRBV6-1 and TRBJ2-3; 7 bases are shared with TRBD2. The CDR3 runs to 16 residues. CDR1 is MNHNS, CDR2 SASEGT, per germline. Trimming took 3 bases from V and 2 from J; bases not matched to a gene: 8.

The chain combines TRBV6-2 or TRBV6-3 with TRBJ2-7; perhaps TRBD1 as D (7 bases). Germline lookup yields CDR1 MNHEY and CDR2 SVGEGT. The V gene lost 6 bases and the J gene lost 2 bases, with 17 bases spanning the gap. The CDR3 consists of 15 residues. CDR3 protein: CASSNLDRRAYEQYF. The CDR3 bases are TGTGCCAGCAGCAACCTGGACAGGAGGGCCTACGAGCAGTACTTC.

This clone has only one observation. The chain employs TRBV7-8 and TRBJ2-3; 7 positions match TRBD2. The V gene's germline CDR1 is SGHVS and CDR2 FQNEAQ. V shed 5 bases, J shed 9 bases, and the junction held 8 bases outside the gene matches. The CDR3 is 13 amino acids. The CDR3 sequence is CASSPGTTGTQYF. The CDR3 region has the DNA TGTGCCAGCAGCCCAGGGACTACCGGGACGCAGTATTTT.

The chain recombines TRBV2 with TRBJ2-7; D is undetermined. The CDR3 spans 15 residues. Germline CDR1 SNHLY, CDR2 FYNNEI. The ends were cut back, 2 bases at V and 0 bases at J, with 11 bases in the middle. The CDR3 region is CASSETSLSSYEQYF. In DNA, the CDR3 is TGTGCCAGCAGTGAAACGTCCCTTAGCTCCTACGAGCAGTACTTC.

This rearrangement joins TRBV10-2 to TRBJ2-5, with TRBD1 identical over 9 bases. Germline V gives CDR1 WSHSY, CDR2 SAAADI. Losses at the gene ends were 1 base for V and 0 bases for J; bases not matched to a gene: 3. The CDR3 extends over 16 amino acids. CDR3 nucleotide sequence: TGCGCCAGCAGTGAGTACCGGGACAGGGACCAAGAGACCCAGTACTTC. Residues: CASSEYRDRDQETQYF.

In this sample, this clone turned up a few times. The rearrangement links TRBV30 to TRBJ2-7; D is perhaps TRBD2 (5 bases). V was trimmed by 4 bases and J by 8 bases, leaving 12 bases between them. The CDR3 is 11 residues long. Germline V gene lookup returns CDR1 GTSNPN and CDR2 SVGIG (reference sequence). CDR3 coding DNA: TGTGCCTGGATGGGGTCGGGGAAGCAGTACTTC. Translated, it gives CAWMGSGKQYF.

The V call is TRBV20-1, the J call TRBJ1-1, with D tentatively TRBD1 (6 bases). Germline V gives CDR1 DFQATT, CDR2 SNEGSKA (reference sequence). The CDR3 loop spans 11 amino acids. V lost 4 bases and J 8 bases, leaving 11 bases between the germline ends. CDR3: CSATPDREAFF. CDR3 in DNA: TGCAGTGCTACCCCGGACAGAGAAGCTTTCTTT.

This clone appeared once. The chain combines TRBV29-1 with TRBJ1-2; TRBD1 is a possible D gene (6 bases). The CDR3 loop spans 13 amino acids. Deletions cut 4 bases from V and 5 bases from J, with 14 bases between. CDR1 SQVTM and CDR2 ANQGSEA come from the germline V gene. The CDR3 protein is CSVARGQRYGYTF. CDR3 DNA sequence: TGCAGCGTTGCTCGTGGACAGAGGTATGGCTACACCTTC.

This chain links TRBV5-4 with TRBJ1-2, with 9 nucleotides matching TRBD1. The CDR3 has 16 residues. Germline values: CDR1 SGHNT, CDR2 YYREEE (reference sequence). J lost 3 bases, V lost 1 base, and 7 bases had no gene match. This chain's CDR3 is CASSLPPGQGYYGYTF. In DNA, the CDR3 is TGTGCCAGCAGCTTGCCACCGGGACAGGGATACTATGGCTACACCTTC. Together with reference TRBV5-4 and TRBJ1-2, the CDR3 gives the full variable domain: ETGVTQSPTHLIKTRGQQVTLRCSSQSGHNTVSWYQQALGQGPQFIFQYYREEENGRGNFPPRFSGLQFPNYSSELNVNALELDDSALYLCASSLPPGQGYYGYTFGSGTRLTVV.

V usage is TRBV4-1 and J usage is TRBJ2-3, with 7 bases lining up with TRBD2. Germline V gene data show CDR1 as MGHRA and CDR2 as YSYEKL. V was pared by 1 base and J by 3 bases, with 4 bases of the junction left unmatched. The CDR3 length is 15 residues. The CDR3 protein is CASSQVASGTDTQYF. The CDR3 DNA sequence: TGCGCCAGCAGCCAAGTCGCTAGCGGAACAGATACGCAGTATTTT.

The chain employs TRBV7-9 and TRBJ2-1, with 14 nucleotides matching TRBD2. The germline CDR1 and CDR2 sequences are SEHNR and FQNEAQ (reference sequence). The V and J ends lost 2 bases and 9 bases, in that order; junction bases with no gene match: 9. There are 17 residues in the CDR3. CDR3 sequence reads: CASSLRGGLAGASEQFF. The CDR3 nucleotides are TGTGCCAGCAGCTTAAGAGGGGGACTAGCGGGAGCTTCTGAGCAGTTCTTC.